This entry is about one T cell receptor beta chain. Its specific antigen is unknown. Per-base quality was not reported, and no clone a single base away is much larger than it. The sample comes from a study of blood T cell repertoires in COVID-19 (dated by TCRdb to 2018 to 2020). Turning to the overall study: Samples from collaborators originated in the United States, Italy and Spain and spanned both the acute and convalescent phases of COVID-19. The material from the prospective study consisted of cDNA or gDNA derived from T cells, B-cell-depleted T cells, or PBMCs. Subjects who had been exposed to COVID-19, were actively infected with it, or had recovered from it provided the deeply sampled blood TCRbeta repertoires that made up the dataset. The repertoires were made available in a free public database intended to serve as a resource for research on the immune response to SARS-CoV-2. The samples were drawn from two sources: the first 160 participants of the ongoing ImmuneRACE study, and fewer than 1,500 subjects contributed by 6 global collaborators. Nearly every sample came with metadata listing a de-identified subject ID, COVID-19 status, age in years and sex. Where available, HLA class I and class II types were taken from metadata supplied by the sample provider and were not determined by assay-based typing.

Participants in the prospective study were aged about 18 to 90 years, lived in 20 to 30 United States geographic areas, and enrolled through a virtual design. In the prospective study, cohorts were assigned on the basis of participant-reported clinical history obtained from a screening survey and a study questionnaire. Each participant in the prospective study had whole blood, serum and a nasopharyngeal or oropharyngeal swab collected by mobile phlebotomists. Prospective study participants could optionally give additional blood draws and questionnaires over a roughly two-month period. Blood samples from the prospective study were shipped frozen or at room temperature prior to DNA extraction. CDR1 and CDR2 were assigned from the germline V gene as SGHTA and FQGTGA. Compared with germline, V lacks 2 bases and J lacks 1 base; bases without a gene match: 5. From the cysteine through the phenylalanine, the CDR3 covers 16 amino acids. Here the CDR3 DNA is all that survives: 48 bases in frame from base 1.

Broad study findings and their caveats: The amount of clinical and demographic metadata varied by source and participant and was provided uncurated.

The immunoSEQ Assay, a bias-controlled multiplex PCR, was used to amplify TCRbeta CDR3 regions from genomic DNA. Processing in the source paper ran as follows. Nucleated cell counts per sample were estimated from amplification of reference gene primers within the assay. To quantify the absolute abundance of each unique TCRbeta CDR3 rearrangement, sequence reads were collapsed and filtered. For each sample, productive Simpson clonality was calculated by taking the square root of Simpson's diversity index across productive rearrangements. The table comes from immuneACCESS by way of TCRdb, which keeps in-frame sequences with V and J called. Part of the clones is missing from these tables; in studies checked, under half for an unresolved V gene and the rest for unknown reasons. For V, J and clone size, that table is used; D and trimming come from the DNA. Across this sample there are hundreds of thousands of clones, with roughly nine tenths seen only once. The ten top clones hold under 2.5% of the sample.

Sequencing used PBMCs or T cells enriched from blood (not recorded which). The chain employs TRBV7-3 and TRBJ2-3; TRBD2 lines up with 8 middle nucleotides. This receptor was identified in a young woman with acute COVID-19. The CDR3 has the sequence CASSLEARGGTDTQYF. The sequenced DNA is TGTGCCAGCAGCTTAGAAGCGCGGGGGGGCACAGATACGCAGTATTTT.